What follows are 24 T cell receptor beta chains derived from one specimen sequenced in a study of identical twins (TCRdb year 2016). The library was prepared using 5' RACE. Sequenced on an Illumina HiSeq 2000. Clones were called with MiXCR by TCRdb after fastp trimmed the public reads at Q25, and only in-frame beta chains were retained. Every distinct CDR3 protein forms one entry, paired with its most common genes and DNA. This sample has about 690,000 distinct CDR3 sequences in its table, and 21% of those were observed once. The ten biggest clones cover more than 4% of the sample. Another study also made use of these data, one on T cells expressing NK-cell markers.

Material for sequencing was PBMCs. These receptors were taken from a young woman in good health.

There are a few counts of this clonotype. The J gene is TRBJ1-3, the V gene TRBV5-1, with D unclear. The CDR3 length is 15 residues. The germline V gene encodes CDR1 SGHRS and CDR2 YFSETQ. V lost 1 base and J 0 bases, leaving 8 bases between the germline ends. The CDR3: CASSLLGSSGNTIYF. CDR3 sequence (DNA): TGCGCCAGCAGCTTGCTCGGAAGCTCTGGAAACACCATATATTTT.

The CDR3 DNA is TGTGCCACCAGTGATAGCCATAGCGGAAATGAGCAGTTCTTC. Amino acids: CATSDSHSGNEQFF. The chain recombines TRBV24-1 with TRBJ2-1, with D tentatively TRBD2 (6 bases). This CDR3 has 14 amino acids. CDR1 KGHDR and CDR2 SFDVKD come from the germline V gene. The V end was cut by 3 bases, the J end by 7 bases, with 12 bases between.

In this sample, this clonotype turned up a few times. The J gene is TRBJ2-1, the V gene TRBV3-1, with 9 bases identical to TRBD2. Trimming at V came to 3 bases and at J to 6 bases, leaving 6 bases not matched to a gene. CDR1 and CDR2 (germline): LGHDT, YNNKEL (reference sequence). The CDR3 totals 15 residues. The CDR3 region is CASSQSASGINEQFF. CDR3 nucleotide sequence: TGTGCCAGCAGCCAGTCGGCTAGCGGGATCAATGAGCAGTTCTTC.

The sample holds a few counts of this clonotype. The rearrangement uses TRBV20-1 and TRBJ1-3; D might be TRBD1 (5 bases). Germline loops: CDR1 DFQATT, CDR2 SNEGSKA (reference sequence). Trimming pared 7 bases from V and 0 bases from J, leaving 7 bases between. This CDR3 spans 12 amino acids. CDR3 protein: CSGQSSGNTIYF. Here the CDR3 DNA reads TGCAGTGGACAGAGCTCTGGAAACACCATATATTTT.

The V gene is TRBV29-1, the J gene TRBJ2-5; D gene unclear. This CDR3 region has 12 residues. Per germline, CDR1 SQVTM and CDR2 ANQGSEA. V gave up 0 bases and J gave up 3 bases, with 5 bases separating them. Here the CDR3 reads CSVEETEETQYF. DNA for the CDR3: TGCAGCGTTGAAGAGACGGAAGAGACCCAGTACTTC.

This clonotype was picked up many times. This sequence joins TRBV27 and TRBJ2-7; weak D call: TRBD1 (5 bases). CDR1 and CDR2 from the germline V gene are MNHEY and SMNVEV (reference sequence). The CDR3 spans 13 residues. Trimming shortened V by 5 bases and J by 7 bases, and 15 bases separated the two germline ends. CDR3 protein: CASSPGSPREQYF. CDR3 nucleotide sequence: TGTGCCAGCAGTCCAGGGTCGCCGCGGGAGCAGTACTTC.

The V call is TRBV9, the J call TRBJ1-1, with no clear D. The V and J ends lost 4 bases and 1 base respectively, with 8 bases between them. Germline V gene sequence: CDR1 SGDLS, CDR2 YYNGEE. The CDR3 length is 13 residues. CDR3 bases: TGTGCCAGCAGCAAAGAAGGGAACACTGAAGCTTTCTTT. It specifies CASSKEGNTEAFF. The full variable domain, completed using reference TRBV9 and TRBJ1-1, is DSGVTQTPKHLITATGQRVTLRCSPRSGDLSVYWYQQSLDQGLQFLIQYYNGEERAKGNILERFSAQQFPDLHSELNLSSLELGDSALYFCASSKEGNTEAFFGQGTRLTVV.

This clonotype was counted only a few times. The rearrangement links TRBV7-2 to TRBJ2-7; 16 nucleotides line up with TRBD2. CDR1 is SGHTA, CDR2 FQGNSA, per germline. This CDR3 comprises 16 residues. V lost 5 bases to trimming and J lost 6 bases; unmatched junction nucleotides: 7. In DNA form, the CDR3 reads TGTGCCAGCAGCATCGGGGGGACTAGCGGGAGGGCCGAGCAGTACTTC. Protein sequence: CASSIGGTSGRAEQYF.

This clonotype was seen repeatedly, ten times or more. The chain employs TRBV12-3 or TRBV12-4 and TRBJ1-6; the D is unclear. This CDR3 region has 13 residues. Trimming removed 6 bases at V and 10 bases at J, with 13 bases between. Here the CDR3 reads CASSSNAGSPLHF. The CDR3 nucleotides read TGTGCCAGCAGCTCGAACGCAGGATCACCCCTCCACTTT.

The sample holds a few counts of this clonotype. The V and J genes are TRBV12-3 or TRBV12-4 and TRBJ2-1; 9 positions agree with TRBD1. V trimming: 4 bases; J trimming: 9 bases; junction bases outside the gene matches: 7. This CDR3 is 14 amino acids long. The CDR3 reads CASSWPGTGSEQFF. The CDR3 DNA is TGTGCCAGCAGTTGGCCCGGGACAGGGAGTGAGCAGTTCTTC.

This clonotype was counted only a few times. The rearrangement joins TRBV6-4 to TRBJ2-1; D remains unclear. The V end was cut by 4 bases, the J end by 5 bases, with 12 bases between. Germline V gene sequence: CDR1 MRHNA, CDR2 SNTAGT. The CDR3 is 14 amino acids. The CDR3 DNA sequence: TGTGCCAGCAGTGTCTCGACGGCCCACAATGAGCAGTTCTTC. Its protein is CASSVSTAHNEQFF.

In its sample, this clonotype was seen a few times. CDR3 coding DNA: TGTGCCAGCTCACCTACTAGCGGGGGGGCCGGAGAGACCCAGTACTTC. Protein: CASSPTSGGAGETQYF. V usage is TRBV18 and J usage is TRBJ2-5; 13 bases map to TRBD2. The CDR3 runs 16 residues. J lost 4 bases, V lost 3 bases, and 5 bases had no gene match. Germline values: CDR1 KGHSH, CDR2 LQKENI.

This clonotype appeared many times. This chain links TRBV5-5 with TRBJ2-1; 9 bases agree with TRBD2. The CDR3 consists of 16 residues. After removal of 4 bases from V and 3 bases from J, the junction contained 8 bases not matched to a gene. The germline V gene has CDR1 SGHKS and CDR2 YYEKEE (reference sequence). The CDR3 protein is CASSKLGSGSYNEQFF. The CDR3 region has the DNA TGTGCCAGCAGCAAGTTGGGTAGCGGGAGCTACAATGAGCAGTTCTTC.

The CDR3 nucleotides are TGCAGTGCTAGAGGCCCGACAGGGTACGAGCAGTACTTC. Translated: CSARGPTGYEQYF. The V gene is TRBV20-1, the J gene TRBJ2-7; TRBD1 matches at 7 bases. CDR1 and CDR2 from the germline V gene are DFQATT and SNEGSKA (reference sequence). The J segment lost 4 bases and the V segment lost 1 base, leaving 4 bases of the junction unmatched. The CDR3 extends over 13 amino acids.

This clonotype was seen repeatedly, ten times or more. The V and J genes are TRBV7-9 and TRBJ2-1, with 11 bases identical to TRBD2. Germline CDR1 reads SEHNR; CDR2 reads FQNEAQ (reference sequence). V was clipped by 0 bases and J by 3 bases; unmatched bases: 1. CDR3 length equals 16 residues. CDR3 protein: CASSLALAGGYNEQFF. The CDR3 nucleotides are TGTGCCAGCAGCTTAGCGCTAGCGGGAGGCTACAATGAGCAGTTCTTC.

This clonotype occurred a few times. The rearrangement joins TRBV24-1 to TRBJ2-1; TRBD1 aligns across 7 bases. CDR3 length: 15 residues. Germline V gene data show CDR1 as KGHDR and CDR2 as SFDVKD. The ends lost 4 bases at V and 3 bases at J; junction bases unmatched: 5. CDR3 residues: CATSETGTDYNEQFF. CDR3 nucleotides: TGTGCCACCAGTGAAACCGGGACAGACTACAATGAGCAGTTCTTC.

V gene TRBV7-2 combines with J gene TRBJ2-1; D is possibly TRBD2 (6 bases). Trimming took off 4 bases at V and 6 bases at J, with 13 bases between the two ends. The CDR3 extends over 14 amino acids. Per germline, CDR1 SGHTA and CDR2 FQGNSA. The DNA of the CDR3 is TGTGCCAGCAGCTGGGATAGCGGTAGCAATGAGCAGTTCTTC. Translated, it gives CASSWDSGSNEQFF.

There are many counts of this clonotype. The chain is built from TRBV4-3 and TRBJ2-1, with 10 bases fitting TRBD2. This CDR3 region has 17 residues. CDR1 is LGHNA and CDR2 is YSLEER in the germline V gene. V lost 1 base, J lost 9 bases, and 12 bases stayed unmatched. The CDR3 bases are TGCGCCAGCAGCCAAGGCCCCCAGCTAGCGGGAGATTTTGAGCAGTTCTTC. Translation: CASSQGPQLAGDFEQFF.

The chain has TRBV7-9 and TRBJ2-3; D is perhaps TRBD2 (6 bases). The CDR3 sequence is 17 residues long. Trimming cost V 1 base and J 0 bases, with 14 bases left between them. Germline V lookup: CDR1 SEHNR, CDR2 FQNEAQ (reference sequence). The CDR3: CASSLDTSPTSTDTQYF. The CDR3 DNA sequence: TGTGCCAGCAGCTTAGATACTAGCCCCACTAGCACAGATACGCAGTATTTT.

The genes are TRBV29-1 and TRBJ2-2; tentative D call: TRBD2 (6 bases). The ends were cut back, 4 bases at V and 4 bases at J, with 10 bases in the middle. CDR3 length: 13 amino acids. From germline, CDR1 is SQVTM and CDR2 ANQGSEA. Here the CDR3 DNA reads TGCAGCGTTGCCGGGAGAGGCACCGGGGAGCTGTTTTTT. Translating gives CSVAGRGTGELFF.

The rearrangement uses TRBV7-2 and TRBJ2-3; possibly TRBD2 for D (6 bases). The CDR3 extends over 13 amino acids. Trimming took 5 bases from V and 4 from J, leaving 10 bases between them. Germline values: CDR1 SGHTA, CDR2 FQGNSA. The CDR3 spells CASSAGLPDTQYF. The DNA for the CDR3 is TGTGCCAGCAGCGCGGGACTTCCAGATACGCAGTATTTT.

This clonotype was counted at least ten times. The V call is TRBV7-8, the J call TRBJ2-2; 7 nucleotides align to TRBD1. From germline, CDR1 is SGHVS and CDR2 FQNEAQ. After removal of 2 bases from V and 7 bases from J, the junction contained 7 bases not matched to a gene. The CDR3 has 15 amino acids. CDR3 residues: CASSLTGVSGGELFF. The CDR3 nucleotides are TGTGCCAGCAGCTTAACAGGGGTCTCCGGCGGGGAGCTGTTTTTT.

The rearrangement uses TRBV12-5 and TRBJ2-2; TRBD1 matches 9 bases. The CDR3 runs 18 residues. Losses at the gene ends were 2 bases for V and 3 bases for J; bases not matched to a gene: 10. Germline V gives CDR1 LGHNT, CDR2 FRNRAP. The CDR3 region is CASGLPGTGRFYTGELFF. CDR3 nucleotide sequence: TGTGCTAGTGGTTTGCCCGGGACAGGGAGGTTTTACACCGGGGAGCTGTTTTTT. Combining the CDR3 with reference TRBV12-5 and TRBJ2-2 gives the whole variable domain DARVTQTPRHKVTEMGQEVTMRCQPILGHNTVFWYRQTMMQGLELLAYFRNRAPLDDSGMPKDRFSAEMPDATLATLKIQPSEPRDSAVYFCASGLPGTGRFYTGELFFGEGSRLTVL.

V and J are TRBV7-9 and TRBJ2-5, with D perhaps assigned TRBD1 or TRBD2 (5 bases each). The germline V gene encodes CDR1 SEHNR and CDR2 FQNEAQ (reference sequence). CDR3 size: 14 residues. V lost 6 bases to trimming and J lost 5 bases, with 16 bases between them. CDR3 coding DNA: TGTGCCAGCAGGTCACCGGGACGGAGGGAGACCCAGTACTTC. This gives the protein CASRSPGRRETQYF.